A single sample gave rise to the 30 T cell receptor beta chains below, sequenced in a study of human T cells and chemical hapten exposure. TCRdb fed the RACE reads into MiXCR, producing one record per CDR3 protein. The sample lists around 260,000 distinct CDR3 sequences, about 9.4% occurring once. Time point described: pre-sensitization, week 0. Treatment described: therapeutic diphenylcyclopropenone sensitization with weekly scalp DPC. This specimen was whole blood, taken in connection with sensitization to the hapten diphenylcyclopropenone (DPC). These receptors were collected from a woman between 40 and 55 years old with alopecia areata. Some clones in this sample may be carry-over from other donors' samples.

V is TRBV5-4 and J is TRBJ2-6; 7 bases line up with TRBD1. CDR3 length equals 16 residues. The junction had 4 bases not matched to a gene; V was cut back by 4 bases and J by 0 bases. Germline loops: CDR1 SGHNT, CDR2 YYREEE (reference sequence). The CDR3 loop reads CASSRGQPSGANVLTF. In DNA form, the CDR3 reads TGTGCCAGCAGCCGGGGACAGCCCTCTGGGGCCAACGTCCTGACTTTC.

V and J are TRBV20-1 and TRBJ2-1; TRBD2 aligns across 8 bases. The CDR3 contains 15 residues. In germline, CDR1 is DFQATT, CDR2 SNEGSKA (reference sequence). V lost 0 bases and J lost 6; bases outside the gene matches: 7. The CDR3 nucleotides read TGCAGTGCTAGAGACTGGAGCGGGAGTTCCAATGAGCAGTTCTTC. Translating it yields CSARDWSGSSNEQFF.

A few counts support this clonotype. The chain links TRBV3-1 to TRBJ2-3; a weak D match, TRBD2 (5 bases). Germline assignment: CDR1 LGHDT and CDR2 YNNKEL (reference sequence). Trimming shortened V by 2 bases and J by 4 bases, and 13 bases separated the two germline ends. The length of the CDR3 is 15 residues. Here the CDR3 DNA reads TGTGCCAGCAGCCAAAATGAGCGGTTCCCAGATACGCAGTATTTT. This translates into CASSQNERFPDTQYF.

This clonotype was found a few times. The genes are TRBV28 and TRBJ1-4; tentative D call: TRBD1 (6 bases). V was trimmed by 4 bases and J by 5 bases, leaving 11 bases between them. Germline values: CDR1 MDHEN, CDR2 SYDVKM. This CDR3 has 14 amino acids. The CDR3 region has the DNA TGTGCCAGCAGTTCGGCAGGGGTAAATGAAAAACTGTTTTTT. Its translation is CASSSAGVNEKLFF.

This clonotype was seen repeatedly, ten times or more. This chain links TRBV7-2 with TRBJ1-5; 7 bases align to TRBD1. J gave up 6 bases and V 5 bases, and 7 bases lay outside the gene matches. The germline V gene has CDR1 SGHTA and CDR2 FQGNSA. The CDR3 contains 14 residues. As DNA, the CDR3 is TGTGCCAGCAGCCGCCGAGGGGGCGGTCAGCCCCAGCATTTT. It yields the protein CASSRRGGGQPQHF. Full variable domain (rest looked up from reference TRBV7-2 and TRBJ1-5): GAGVSQSPSNKVTEKGKDVELRCDPISGHTALYWYRQSLGQGLEFLIYFQGNSAPDKSGLPSDRFSAERTGGSVSTLTIQRTQQEDSAVYLCASSRRGGGQPQHFGDGTRLSIL.

The CDR3 reads CAISGDRTGNTIYF. The CDR3 coding sequence is TGTGCCATCAGTGGAGACAGGACTGGAAACACCATATATTTT. J is TRBJ1-3 and V is TRBV10-3, with TRBD1 as a possible D gene (6 bases). The CDR3 has 14 amino acids. The V end was cut by 4 bases, the J end by 2 bases, with 9 bases between. Germline V gives CDR1 ENHRY, CDR2 SYGVKD.

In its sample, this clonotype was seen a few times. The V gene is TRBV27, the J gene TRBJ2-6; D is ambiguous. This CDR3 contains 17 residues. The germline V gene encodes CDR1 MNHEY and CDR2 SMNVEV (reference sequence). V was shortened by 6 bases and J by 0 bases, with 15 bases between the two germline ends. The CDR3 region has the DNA TGTGCCAGCAGCCCGGGCAGTCTCCTCTCTGGGGCCAACGTCCTGACTTTC. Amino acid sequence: CASSPGSLLSGANVLTF.

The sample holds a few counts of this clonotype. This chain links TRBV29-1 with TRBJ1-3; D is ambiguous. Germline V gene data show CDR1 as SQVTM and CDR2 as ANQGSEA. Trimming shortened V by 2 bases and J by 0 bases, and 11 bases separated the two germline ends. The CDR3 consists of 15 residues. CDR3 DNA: TGCAGCGTTGAAAATGTGGGGTTCTCTGGAAACACCATATATTTT. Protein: CSVENVGFSGNTIYF. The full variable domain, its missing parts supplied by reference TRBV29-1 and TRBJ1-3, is SAVISQKPSRDICQRGTSLTIQCQVDSQVTMMFWYRQQPGQSLTLIATANQGSEATYESGFVIDKFPISRPNLTFSTLTVSNMSPEDSSIYLCSVENVGFSGNTIYFGEGSWLTVV.

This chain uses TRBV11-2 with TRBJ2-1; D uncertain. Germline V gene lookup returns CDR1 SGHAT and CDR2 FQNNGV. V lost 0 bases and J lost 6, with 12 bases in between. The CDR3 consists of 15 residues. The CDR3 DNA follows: TGTGCCAGCAGCTTAGACCCCTCCGTAGCCAATGAGCAGTTCTTC. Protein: CASSLDPSVANEQFF. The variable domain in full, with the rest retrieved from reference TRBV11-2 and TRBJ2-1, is EAGVAQSPRYKIIEKRQSVAFWCNPISGHATLYWYQQILGQGPKLLIQFQNNGVVDDSQLPKDRFSAERLKGVDSTLKIQPAKLEDSAVYLCASSLDPSVANEQFFGPGTRLTVL.

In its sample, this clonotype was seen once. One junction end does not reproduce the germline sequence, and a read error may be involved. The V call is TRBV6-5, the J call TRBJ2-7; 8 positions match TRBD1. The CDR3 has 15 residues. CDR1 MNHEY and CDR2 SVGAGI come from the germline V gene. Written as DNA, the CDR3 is TGTGCCAGCAGCTACTCCACAGGGGGTTCCTACGAGCAGTACTTC. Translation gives CASSYSTGGSYEQYF.

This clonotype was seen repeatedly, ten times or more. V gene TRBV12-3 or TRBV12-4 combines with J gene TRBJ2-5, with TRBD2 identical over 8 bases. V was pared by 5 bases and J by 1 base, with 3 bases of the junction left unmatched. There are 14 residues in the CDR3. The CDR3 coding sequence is TGTGCCAGCAGTCCGGGACTAGTCCAAGAGACCCAGTACTTC. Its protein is CASSPGLVQETQYF.

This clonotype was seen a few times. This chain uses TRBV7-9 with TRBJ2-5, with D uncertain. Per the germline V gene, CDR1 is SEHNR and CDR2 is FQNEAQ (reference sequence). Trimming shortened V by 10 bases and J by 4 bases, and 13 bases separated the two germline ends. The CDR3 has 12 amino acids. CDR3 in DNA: TGTGCCATCCGCCCTGGCGGAGAGACCCAGTACTTC. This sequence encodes CAIRPGGETQYF.

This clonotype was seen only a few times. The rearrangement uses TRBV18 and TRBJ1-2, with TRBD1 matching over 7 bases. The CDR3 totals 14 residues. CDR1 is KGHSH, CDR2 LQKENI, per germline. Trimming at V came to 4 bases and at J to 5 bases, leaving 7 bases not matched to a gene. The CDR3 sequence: CASSHSGDSYGYTF. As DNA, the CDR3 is TGTGCCAGCTCACATTCAGGGGACAGTTATGGCTACACCTTC.

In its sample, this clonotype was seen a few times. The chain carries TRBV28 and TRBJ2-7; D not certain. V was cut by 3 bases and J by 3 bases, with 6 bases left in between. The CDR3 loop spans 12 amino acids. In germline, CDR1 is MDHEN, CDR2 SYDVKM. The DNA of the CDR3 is TGTGCCAGCAGTTTTCGATACTACGAGCAGTACTTC. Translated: CASSFRYYEQYF.

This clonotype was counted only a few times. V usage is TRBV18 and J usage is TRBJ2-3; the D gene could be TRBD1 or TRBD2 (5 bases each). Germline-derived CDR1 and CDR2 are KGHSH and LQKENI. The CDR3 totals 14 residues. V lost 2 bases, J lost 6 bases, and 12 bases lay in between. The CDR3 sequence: CASSPVWGTDTQYF. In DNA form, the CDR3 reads TGTGCCAGCTCACCAGTTTGGGGGACCGATACGCAGTATTTT.

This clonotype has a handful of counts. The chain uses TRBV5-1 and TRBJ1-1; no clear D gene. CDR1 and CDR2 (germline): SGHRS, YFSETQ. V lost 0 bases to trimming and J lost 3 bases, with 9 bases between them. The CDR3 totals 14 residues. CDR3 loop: CASSLARGDTEAFF. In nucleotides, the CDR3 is TGCGCCAGCAGCTTGGCCCGGGGAGACACTGAAGCTTTCTTT.

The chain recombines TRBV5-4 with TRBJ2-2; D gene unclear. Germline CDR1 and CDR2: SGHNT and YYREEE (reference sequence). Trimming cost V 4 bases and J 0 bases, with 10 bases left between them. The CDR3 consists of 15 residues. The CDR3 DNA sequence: TGTGCCAGCAGCCGTCGGGCAGCGAACACCGGGGAGCTGTTTTTT. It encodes CASSRRAANTGELFF.

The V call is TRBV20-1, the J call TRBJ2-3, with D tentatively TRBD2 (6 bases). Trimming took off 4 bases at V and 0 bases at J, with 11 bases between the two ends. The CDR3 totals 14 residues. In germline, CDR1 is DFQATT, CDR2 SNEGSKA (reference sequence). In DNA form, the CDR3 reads TGCAGTGCTAATAGCGGACCTAGCACAGATACGCAGTATTTT. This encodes CSANSGPSTDTQYF.

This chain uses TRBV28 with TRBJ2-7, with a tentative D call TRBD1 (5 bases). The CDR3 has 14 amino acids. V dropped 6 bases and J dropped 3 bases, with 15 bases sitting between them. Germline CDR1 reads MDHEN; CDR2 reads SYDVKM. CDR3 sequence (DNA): TGTGCCAGCAGAACCCCGGGCCAGGGCTACGAGCAGTACTTC. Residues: CASRTPGQGYEQYF. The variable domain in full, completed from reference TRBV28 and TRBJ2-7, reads DVKVTQSSRYLVKRTGEKVFLECVQDMDHENMFWYRQDPGLGLRLIYFSYDVKMKEKGDIPEGYSVSREKKERFSLILESASTNQTSMYLCASRTPGQGYEQYFGPGTRLTVT.

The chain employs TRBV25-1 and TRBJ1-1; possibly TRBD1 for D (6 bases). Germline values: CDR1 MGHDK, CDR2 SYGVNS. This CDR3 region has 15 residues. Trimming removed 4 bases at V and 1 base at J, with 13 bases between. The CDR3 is CASSAPSGQNTEAFF. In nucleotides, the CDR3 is TGTGCCAGCAGTGCCCCCTCGGGACAGAACACTGAAGCTTTCTTT.

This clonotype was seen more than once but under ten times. CDR3 sequence reads: CDHRGPEQYF. CDR3 DNA: TGTGATCACCGGGGGCCCGAGCAGTACTTC. This chain links TRBV6-2 or TRBV6-3 with TRBJ2-7, with D perhaps TRBD1 or TRBD2 (6 bases each). The CDR3 consists of 10 residues. CDR1 is MNHEY, CDR2 SVGEGT, per germline.

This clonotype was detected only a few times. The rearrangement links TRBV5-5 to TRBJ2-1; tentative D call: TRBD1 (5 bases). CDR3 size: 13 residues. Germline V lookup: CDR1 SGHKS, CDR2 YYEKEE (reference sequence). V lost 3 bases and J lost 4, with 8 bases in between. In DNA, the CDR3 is TGTGCCAGCAGCTATACAGGATACAATGAGCAGTTCTTC. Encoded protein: CASSYTGYNEQFF.

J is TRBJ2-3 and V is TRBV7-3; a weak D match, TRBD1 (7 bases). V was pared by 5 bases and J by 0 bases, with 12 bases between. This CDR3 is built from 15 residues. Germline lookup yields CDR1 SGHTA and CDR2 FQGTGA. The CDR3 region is CASSPGGPSTDTQYF. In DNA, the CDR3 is TGTGCCAGCAGCCCAGGGGGGCCAAGCACAGATACGCAGTATTTT. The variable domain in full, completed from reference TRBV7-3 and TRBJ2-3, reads GAGVSQTPSNKVTEKGKYVELRCDPISGHTALYWYRQSLGQGPEFLIYFQGTGAADDSGLPNDRFFAVRPEGSVSTLKIQRTERGDSAVYLCASSPGGPSTDTQYFGPGTRLTVL.

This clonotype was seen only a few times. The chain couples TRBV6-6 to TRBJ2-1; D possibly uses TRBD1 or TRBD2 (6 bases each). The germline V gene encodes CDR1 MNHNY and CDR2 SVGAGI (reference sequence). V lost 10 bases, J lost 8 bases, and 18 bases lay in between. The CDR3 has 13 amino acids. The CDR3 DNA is TGTGCCACAGGGTCCCAAGGGGGGTATGAGCAGTTCTTC. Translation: CATGSQGGYEQFF.

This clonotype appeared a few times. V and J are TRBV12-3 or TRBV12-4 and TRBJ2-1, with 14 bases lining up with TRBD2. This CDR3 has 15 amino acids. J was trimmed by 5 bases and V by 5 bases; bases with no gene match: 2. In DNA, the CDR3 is TGTGCCAGCAGTAAGGGACTAGCGGGAGACAATGAGCAGTTCTTC. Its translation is CASSKGLAGDNEQFF.

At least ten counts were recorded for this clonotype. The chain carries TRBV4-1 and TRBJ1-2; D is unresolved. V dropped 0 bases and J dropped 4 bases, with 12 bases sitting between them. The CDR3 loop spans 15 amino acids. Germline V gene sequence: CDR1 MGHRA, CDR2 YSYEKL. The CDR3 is CASSQERGGAYGYTF. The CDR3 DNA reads TGCGCCAGCAGCCAAGAACGGGGAGGAGCCTATGGCTACACCTTC.

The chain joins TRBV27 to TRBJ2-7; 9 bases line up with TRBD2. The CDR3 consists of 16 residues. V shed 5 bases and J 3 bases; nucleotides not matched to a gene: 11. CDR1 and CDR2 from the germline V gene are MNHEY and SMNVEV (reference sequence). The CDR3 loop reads CASSINPASGVYEQYF. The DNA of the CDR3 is TGTGCCAGCAGTATAAACCCCGCTAGCGGGGTCTACGAGCAGTACTTC.

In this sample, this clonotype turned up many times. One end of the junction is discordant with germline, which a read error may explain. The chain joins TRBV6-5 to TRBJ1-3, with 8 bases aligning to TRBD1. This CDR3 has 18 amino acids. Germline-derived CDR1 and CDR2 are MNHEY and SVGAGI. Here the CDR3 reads CASSYSRSGGLGGDTIYF. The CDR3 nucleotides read TGTGCCAGCAGTTACTCGAGGTCAGGGGGCCTAGGTGGAGACACCATATATTTT.

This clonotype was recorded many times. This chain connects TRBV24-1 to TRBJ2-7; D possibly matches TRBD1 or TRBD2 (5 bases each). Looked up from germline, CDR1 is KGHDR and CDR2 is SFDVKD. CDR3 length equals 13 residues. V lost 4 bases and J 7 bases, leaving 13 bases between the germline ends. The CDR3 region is CATSDRGRYEQYF. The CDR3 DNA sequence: TGTGCCACCAGTGACCGGGGACGGTATGAGCAGTACTTC.

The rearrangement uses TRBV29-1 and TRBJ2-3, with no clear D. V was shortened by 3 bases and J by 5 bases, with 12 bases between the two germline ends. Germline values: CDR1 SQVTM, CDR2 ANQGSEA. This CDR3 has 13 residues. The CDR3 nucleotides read TGCAGCGTTGACTCCGGGCTCCTAGATACGCAGTATTTT. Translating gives CSVDSGLLDTQYF.